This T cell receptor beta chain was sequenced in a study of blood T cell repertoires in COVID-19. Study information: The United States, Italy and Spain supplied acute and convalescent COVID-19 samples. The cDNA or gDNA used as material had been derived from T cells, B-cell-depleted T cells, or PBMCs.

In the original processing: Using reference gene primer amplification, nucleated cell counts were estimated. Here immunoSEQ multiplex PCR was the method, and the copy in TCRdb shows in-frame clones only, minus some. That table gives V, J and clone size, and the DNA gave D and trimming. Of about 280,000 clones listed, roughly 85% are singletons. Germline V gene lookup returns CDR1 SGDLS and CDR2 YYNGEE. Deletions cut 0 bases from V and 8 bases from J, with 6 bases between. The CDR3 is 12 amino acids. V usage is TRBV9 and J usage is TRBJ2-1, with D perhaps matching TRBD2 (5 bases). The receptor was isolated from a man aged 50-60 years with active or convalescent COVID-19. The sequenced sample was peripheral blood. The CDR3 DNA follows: TGTGCCAGCAGCGTAGGCGGGCATGAGCAGTTCTTC. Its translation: CASSVGGHEQFF.